This T cell receptor (beta chain) was captured in a study of cytomegalovirus exposure and HLA in healthy donors. Study information: Earlier, some 180 million T cells were analyzed, and about 120 million unique TCR beta sequences were found among them. Of all 380 or so donors who were genotyped, 70% to 85% belonged to the Caucasian-associated ancestry cluster.

This PCR relied on a set of 60 Vbeta primers and 13 Jbeta primers. This table comes from immunoSEQ multiplex PCR, and its TCRdb copy is limited to in-frame clones, with some not included. In the table there are under 170,000 clones, about 60% of which are singletons. A remark on this clone: Its antigen is currently unknown.

V shed 3 bases, J shed 3 bases, and the junction held 12 bases outside the gene matches. This CDR3 has 16 residues. CDR1 and CDR2 from the germline V gene are GTSNPN and SVGIG (reference sequence). Notes on the study in general: About 150 TCR beta chains were listed as cytomegalovirus-associated. Among CMV-associated TCR beta chains, most appeared HLA-restricted in a later analysis.

The rearrangement links TRBV30 to TRBJ2-3; 7 nucleotides line up with TRBD2. The source material was PBMCs. This receptor was taken from a woman aged 60 to 75 in good health and CMV-seropositive. CDR3 region: CAWSPTGGVRTDTQYF. The CDR3 DNA follows: TGTGCCTGGAGCCCGACGGGGGGAGTGCGGACAGATACGCAGTATTTT.